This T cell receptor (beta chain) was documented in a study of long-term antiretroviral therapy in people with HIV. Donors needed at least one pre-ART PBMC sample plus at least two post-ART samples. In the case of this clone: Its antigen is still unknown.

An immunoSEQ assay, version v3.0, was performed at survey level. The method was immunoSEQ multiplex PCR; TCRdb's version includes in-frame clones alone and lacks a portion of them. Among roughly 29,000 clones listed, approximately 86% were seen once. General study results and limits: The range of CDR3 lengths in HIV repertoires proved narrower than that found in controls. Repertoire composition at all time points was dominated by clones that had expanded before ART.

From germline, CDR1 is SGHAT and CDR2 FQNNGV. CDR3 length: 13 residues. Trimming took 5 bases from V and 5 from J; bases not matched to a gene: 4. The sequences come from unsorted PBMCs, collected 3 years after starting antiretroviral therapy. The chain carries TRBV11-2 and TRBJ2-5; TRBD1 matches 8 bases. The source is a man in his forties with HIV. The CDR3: CASSQGARETQYF. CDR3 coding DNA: TGTGCCAGCAGCCAGGGGGCGCGGGAGACCCAGTACTTC.